These 32 T cell receptor beta chains share one sample of origin, sequenced in a study of somatic mutations in T cells in chronic GVHD. Here immunoSEQ multiplex PCR was the method, and the copy in TCRdb shows in-frame clones only, minus some. This table has around 13,000 clones, over 65% appearing once. The specimen was Vbeta20-negative CD4+ T cells from blood. Receptors originate from a male patient aged 45-59 years with chronic graft-versus-host disease. Some T cells may originate from the graft donor.

There are a few counts of this clone. V usage is TRBV4-2 and J usage is TRBJ2-1; 8 bases align to TRBD2. The CDR3 has 18 residues. In germline, CDR1 is LGHNA, CDR2 YNFKEQ. V trimming: 1 base; J trimming: 1 base; junction bases outside the gene matches: 9. The CDR3 sequence: CASSQADGLAGSYNEQFF. CDR3 nucleotide sequence: TGTGCCAGCAGCCAAGCCGACGGACTAGCTGGTTCCTACAATGAGCAGTTCTTC.

The chain carries TRBV6-6 and TRBJ1-5; the match to TRBD1 covers 11 bases. CDR1 is MNHNY, CDR2 SVGAGI, per germline (reference sequence). CDR3 size: 14 residues. The V and J ends lost 7 bases and 6 bases, in that order; junction bases with no gene match: 5. CDR3 loop: CASTIGTGGQPQHF. The CDR3 bases are TGTGCCAGCACCATCGGGACAGGGGGTCAGCCCCAGCATTTT.

The rearrangement joins TRBV27 to TRBJ2-6, with TRBD2 as a possible D gene (5 bases). Trimming shortened V by 10 bases and J by 0 bases, and 7 bases separated the two germline ends. CDR3 length equals 13 residues. Germline assignment: CDR1 MNHEY and CDR2 SMNVEV (reference sequence). The CDR3 coding sequence is TGTGCCACCCGGGGCTCTGGGGCCAACGTCCTGACTTTC. Protein product: CATRGSGANVLTF. Combining the CDR3 with reference TRBV27 and TRBJ2-6 gives the whole variable domain EAQVTQNPRYLITVTGKKLTVTCSQNMNHEYMSWYRQDPGLGLRQIYYSMNVEVTDKGDVPEGYKVSRKEKRNFPLILESPSPNQTSLYFCATRGSGANVLTFGAGSRLTVL.

The chain employs TRBV6-4 and TRBJ2-1, with a possible D match to TRBD2 (6 bases). The CDR3 runs 16 residues. Germline CDR1 MRHNA, CDR2 SNTAGT. Trimming cost V 3 bases and J 4 bases, with 16 bases left between them. The CDR3 DNA reads TGTGCCAGCAGTGAAGAAACCGGGACTGTATACAATGAGCAGTTCTTC. Protein product: CASSEETGTVYNEQFF.

J is TRBJ2-4 and V is TRBV5-6; D possibly corresponds to TRBD2 (6 bases). The V gene lost 4 bases and the J gene lost 1 base, with 18 bases spanning the gap. CDR3 length equals 17 residues. Germline CDR1 and CDR2: SGHDT and YYEEEE. The CDR3 spells CASSRAGTPGAKNIQYF. CDR3 DNA sequence: TGTGCCAGCAGCCGGGCGGGGACCCCTGGGGCCAAAAACATTCAGTACTTC.

J is TRBJ2-7 and V is TRBV5-5, with 7 positions matching TRBD1. J lost 2 bases, V lost 0 bases, and 5 bases had no gene match. Germline V gene lookup returns CDR1 SGHKS and CDR2 YYEKEE (reference sequence). This CDR3 comprises 15 residues. This chain's CDR3 is CASSLEVGQTYEQYF. CDR3 nucleotide sequence: TGTGCCAGCAGCTTGGAGGTGGGACAGACCTACGAGCAGTACTTC. Full variable domain (outside the CDR3, taken from reference TRBV5-5 and TRBJ2-7): DAGVTQSPTHLIKTRGQQVTLRCSPISGHKSVSWYQQVLGQGPQFIFQYYEKEERGRGNFPDRFSARQFPNYSSELNVNALLLGDSALYLCASSLEVGQTYEQYFGPGTRLTVT.

The chain has TRBV5-4 and TRBJ2-3; 10 nucleotides line up with TRBD1. Germline V gives CDR1 SGHNT, CDR2 YYREEE (reference sequence). The ends lost 4 bases at V and 4 bases at J; junction bases unmatched: 6. The CDR3 is 15 amino acids. The chain's CDR3 is CASSRDRGASDTQYF. In DNA form, the CDR3 reads TGTGCCAGCAGCCGGGACAGGGGAGCTTCAGATACGCAGTATTTT.

This chain joins TRBV5-4 and TRBJ2-7; 7 nucleotides line up with TRBD2. J gave up 2 bases and V 3 bases, and 14 bases lay outside the gene matches. The germline V gene has CDR1 SGHNT and CDR2 YYREEE (reference sequence). The CDR3 runs to 17 residues. This CDR3 reads CASSYPPGRGSPYEQYF. CDR3 nucleotides: TGTGCCAGCAGCTACCCCCCAGGGCGGGGGTCCCCCTACGAGCAGTACTTC.

The rearrangement uses TRBV7-8 and TRBJ2-1; D may be TRBD2 (6 bases). The CDR3 consists of 17 residues. V was clipped by 0 bases and J by 0 bases, with 12 bases between them. Germline V lookup: CDR1 SGHVS, CDR2 FQNEAQ. CDR3 loop: CASSLAWVGSSYNEQFF. CDR3 bases: TGTGCCAGCAGCTTAGCGTGGGTCGGGAGCTCCTACAATGAGCAGTTCTTC.

The chain has TRBV7-2 and TRBJ2-3; D unclear. CDR3 size: 12 residues. Trimming pared 3 bases from V and 4 bases from J, leaving 5 bases between. CDR1 is SGHTA, CDR2 FQGNSA, per germline. DNA of the CDR3: TGTGCCAGCAGCTTGTATGCAGATACGCAGTATTTT. This codes for CASSLYADTQYF.

This chain joins TRBV5-4 and TRBJ2-5, with a weak D call TRBD1 (6 bases). The V gene lost 1 base and the J gene lost 3 bases, with 13 bases spanning the gap. The CDR3 contains 15 residues. Germline values: CDR1 SGHNT, CDR2 YYREEE (reference sequence). CDR3 DNA sequence: TGTGCCAGCAGCTTGCAAAGCAGGGGAAAAGAGACCCAGTACTTC. The encoded protein is CASSLQSRGKETQYF. Using reference TRBV5-4 and TRBJ2-5 for the parts outside the CDR3, the full variable domain is ETGVTQSPTHLIKTRGQQVTLRCSSQSGHNTVSWYQQALGQGPQFIFQYYREEENGRGNFPPRFSGLQFPNYSSELNVNALELDDSALYLCASSLQSRGKETQYFGPGTRLLVL.

J is TRBJ1-6 and V is TRBV18, with TRBD1 matching 7 bases. CDR3 size: 13 residues. Germline values: CDR1 KGHSH, CDR2 LQKENI. The J segment lost 13 bases and the V segment lost 4 bases, leaving 7 bases of the junction unmatched. This CDR3 is CASSQDREWPLHF. As DNA, the CDR3 is TGTGCCAGCTCACAAGACAGGGAATGGCCCCTCCACTTT.

This sequence joins TRBV4-1 and TRBJ1-6, with D maybe TRBD1 (5 bases). Trimming removed 0 bases at V and 7 bases at J, with 13 bases between. CDR3 size: 16 residues. Germline CDR1 is MGHRA and CDR2 is YSYEKL. DNA of the CDR3: TGCGCCAGCAGCCAAGAATGGGGACTGGGAAATTCACCCCTCCACTTT. Protein product: CASSQEWGLGNSPLHF.

By share, this clone counts as medium-sized. The rearrangement joins TRBV5-6 to TRBJ1-5; TRBD1 matches at 11 bases. Trimming took 2 bases from V and 2 from J; bases not matched to a gene: 3. This CDR3 is 16 amino acids long. Per germline, CDR1 SGHDT and CDR2 YYEEEE. As DNA, the CDR3 is TGTGCCAGCAGCTTAGGGACAGGGGGACGCAATCAGCCCCAGCATTTT. Its protein is CASSLGTGGRNQPQHF.

This clone was found once. This rearrangement joins TRBV6-5 to TRBJ1-1, with D hard to call. This CDR3 has 15 residues. Trimming removed 4 bases at V and 3 bases at J, with 15 bases between. Germline V gene sequence: CDR1 MNHEY, CDR2 SVGAGI. The CDR3 DNA sequence: TGTGCCAGCAGTTTTGAGGGCGGAGGGTACACTGAAGCTTTCTTT. As protein: CASSFEGGGYTEAFF.

This clone has a single count. J is TRBJ1-2 and V is TRBV19; 8 bases map to TRBD1. V gave up 1 base and J gave up 2 bases; unmatched junction bases: 3. Per germline, CDR1 LNHDA and CDR2 SQIVND (reference sequence). The CDR3 has 15 amino acids. The CDR3 bases are TGTGCCAGTAGTATAGGGACAGGGCACAACTATGGCTACACCTTC. Protein: CASSIGTGHNYGYTF.

About this clone itself: In the same sample, other DNA sequences code for this CDR3. J is TRBJ2-3 and V is TRBV5-4; 11 nucleotides line up with TRBD2. The CDR3 runs to 16 residues. The J segment lost 6 bases and the V segment lost 4 bases, leaving 10 bases of the junction unmatched. CDR1 and CDR2 (germline): SGHNT, YYREEE (reference sequence). CDR3 sequence reads: CASSDRLAGTTDTQYF. CDR3 bases: TGTGCCAGCAGCGACCGACTAGCGGGGACCACGGATACGCAGTATTTT.

The count of this clone is one. The V gene is TRBV7-6, the J gene TRBJ2-7; no firm D call. The CDR3 spans 13 residues. Trimming stripped 5 bases from V and 4 bases from J, with 12 bases between. Per germline, CDR1 SGHVS and CDR2 FNYEAQ. DNA of the CDR3: TGTGCCAGCAGCGTAGATCTCTCGTACGAGCAGTACTTC. Translation: CASSVDLSYEQYF.

In its sample, this clone was seen a few times. The chain recombines TRBV4-3 with TRBJ2-7; 9 positions match TRBD1. There are 18 residues in the CDR3. The ends lost 0 bases at V and 2 bases at J; junction bases unmatched: 11. Germline CDR1 LGHNA, CDR2 YSLEER. CDR3 in amino acids: CASSQDPPKGQGTYEQYF. CDR3 nucleotides: TGCGCCAGCAGCCAAGATCCTCCCAAAGGACAGGGGACCTACGAGCAGTACTTC.

On this clone: The sample contains more than one DNA sequence encoding this CDR3. This sequence joins TRBV6-1 and TRBJ1-1; 8 bases map to TRBD1. The CDR3 extends over 13 amino acids. Trimming removed 6 bases from V and 4 bases from J; junction bases left unmatched: 4. In germline, CDR1 is MNHNS, CDR2 SASEGT. The CDR3 DNA sequence: TGTGCCAGCAGACCTACAGGGGGCACTGAAGCTTTCTTT. Protein sequence: CASRPTGGTEAFF.

This clone occurred a few times. The rearrangement links TRBV14 to TRBJ2-5, with a possible D match to TRBD2 (5 bases). V lost 2 bases to trimming and J lost 1 base, with 11 bases between them. The CDR3 runs 15 residues. Germline assignment: CDR1 SGHDN and CDR2 FVKESK. CDR3 bases: TGTGCCAGCAGCCAATTCGAGGGCCTCCAAGAGACCCAGTACTTC. It specifies CASSQFEGLQETQYF.

A few counts support this clone. The rearrangement links TRBV6-1 to TRBJ2-3, with D possibly TRBD2 on 6 matching bases. V lost 6 bases and J 8 bases, leaving 21 bases between the germline ends. This CDR3 has 15 residues. CDR1 is MNHNS, CDR2 SASEGT, per germline. The CDR3 DNA is TGTGCCAGCAGCGACGGGACTGGGGAGCGTCTTACGCAGTATTTT. Translation: CASSDGTGERLTQYF.

This sequence joins TRBV29-1 and TRBJ1-1; 8 nucleotides match TRBD1. CDR1 and CDR2 (germline): SQVTM, ANQGSEA. The CDR3 sequence is 11 residues long. Trimming removed 4 bases from V and 10 bases from J; junction bases left unmatched: 5. The CDR3 sequence: CSVVAGGSAFF. CDR3 coding DNA: TGCAGCGTTGTTGCAGGGGGCTCAGCTTTCTTT.

This clone was counted between two and nine times. The V and J genes are TRBV18 and TRBJ1-1; D gene unclear. Germline V gene data show CDR1 as KGHSH and CDR2 as LQKENI. The V end was cut by 2 bases, the J end by 0 bases, with 7 bases between. The CDR3 sequence is 14 residues long. DNA for the CDR3: TGTGCCAGCTCACCAGGGGAGTTGAACACTGAAGCTTTCTTT. It yields the protein CASSPGELNTEAFF.

The chain has TRBV11-3 and TRBJ2-1; 9 bases map to TRBD1. From germline, CDR1 is SGHNT and CDR2 YENEEA. The CDR3 totals 15 residues. With V trimmed by 3 bases and J by 5 bases, 5 bases remained unmatched. The CDR3 bases are TGTGCCAGCAGCTTGGGACAGGGCCCCCACAATGAGCAGTTCTTC. Translating gives CASSLGQGPHNEQFF.

The rearrangement links TRBV10-3 to TRBJ1-3; a possible D gene is TRBD1 (6 bases). The CDR3 is made up of 14 amino acids. CDR1 and CDR2 from the germline V gene are ENHRY and SYGVKD. The V end was cut by 6 bases, the J end by 0 bases, with 9 bases between. The CDR3 DNA reads TGTGCCATCAGCGTGGACAGCTCTGGAAACACCATATATTTT. This sequence encodes CAISVDSSGNTIYF.

This clone came up a few times. This chain connects TRBV19 to TRBJ1-2, with TRBD1 identical over 9 bases. This CDR3 contains 14 residues. Trimming cost V 10 bases and J 7 bases; bases outside gene matches: 13. Germline values: CDR1 LNHDA, CDR2 SQIVND (reference sequence). DNA for the CDR3: TGTGCCACCAATCAGGACAGGGGACGTCTTGGCTACACCTTC. Protein sequence: CATNQDRGRLGYTF.

The chain couples TRBV19 to TRBJ1-5; 9 nucleotides align to TRBD1. V gave up 5 bases and J gave up 4 bases; unmatched junction bases: 3. Germline V gene sequence: CDR1 LNHDA, CDR2 SQIVND (reference sequence). The CDR3 has 14 amino acids. CDR3 amino acids: CASSPTGGNQPQHF. CDR3 DNA sequence: TGTGCCAGTAGTCCGACAGGGGGGAATCAGCCCCAGCATTTT. The full variable domain, completed using reference TRBV19 and TRBJ1-5, is DGGITQSPKYLFRKEGQNVTLSCEQNLNHDAMYWYRQDPGQGLRLIYYSQIVNDFQKGDIAEGYSVSREKKESFPLTVTSAQKNPTAFYLCASSPTGGNQPQHFGDGTRLSIL.

The gene calls are TRBV11-3 and TRBJ2-3, with 8 bases fitting TRBD1. Germline assignment: CDR1 SGHNT and CDR2 YENEEA. Germline trimming cut 4 bases from V and 0 bases from J; bases unmatched to any gene: 3. CDR3 length: 15 amino acids. CDR3 DNA: TGTGCCAGCAGCTCGGGACAGGAGAGCACAGATACGCAGTATTTT. Its protein product is CASSSGQESTDTQYF.

This chain links TRBV6-5 with TRBJ1-5; D may be TRBD1 (6 bases). Trimming took off 6 bases at V and 6 bases at J, with 12 bases between the two ends. CDR1 and CDR2 (germline): MNHEY, SVGAGI. This CDR3 comprises 13 residues. CDR3 residues: CASSRGQTQPQHF. The DNA of the CDR3 is TGTGCCAGCAGCCGCGGACAGACTCAGCCCCAGCATTTT.

The chain has TRBV27 and TRBJ2-5; 8 positions agree with TRBD1. With the DNA end fitting TRBJ2-7 better, the J assignment may be wrong. Germline V gives CDR1 MNHEY, CDR2 SMNVEV (reference sequence). CDR3 length: 15 amino acids. CDR3 coding DNA: TGTGCCAGCAGTCCCCGGACAGGGAATAACTACGAGCAGTACTTC. This encodes CASSPRTGNNYEQYF.

The V call is TRBV5-5, the J call TRBJ2-7, with D possibly matching TRBD1 (5 bases). This CDR3 has 15 amino acids. CDR1 is SGHKS and CDR2 is YYEKEE in the germline V gene (reference sequence). V lost 0 bases and J lost 2, with 12 bases in between. The CDR3 DNA reads TGTGCCAGCAGCTTGGGAAGCGACAGCCCCTACGAGCAGTACTTC. It is translated as CASSLGSDSPYEQYF.